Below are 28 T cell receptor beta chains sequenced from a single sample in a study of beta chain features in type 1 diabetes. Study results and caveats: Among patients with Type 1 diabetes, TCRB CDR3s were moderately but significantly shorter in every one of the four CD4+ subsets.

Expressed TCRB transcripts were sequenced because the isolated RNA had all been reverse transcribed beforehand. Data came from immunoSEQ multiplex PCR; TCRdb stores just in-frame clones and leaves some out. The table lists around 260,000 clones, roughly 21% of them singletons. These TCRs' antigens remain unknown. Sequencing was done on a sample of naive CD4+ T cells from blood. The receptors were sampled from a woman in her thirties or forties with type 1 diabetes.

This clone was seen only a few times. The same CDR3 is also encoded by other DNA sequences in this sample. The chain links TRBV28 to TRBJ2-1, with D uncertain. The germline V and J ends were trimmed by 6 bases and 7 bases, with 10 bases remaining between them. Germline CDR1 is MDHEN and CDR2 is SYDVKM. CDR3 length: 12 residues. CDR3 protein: CASSYSRNEQFF. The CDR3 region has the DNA TGTGCCAGCAGCTACTCTCGAAATGAGCAGTTCTTC.

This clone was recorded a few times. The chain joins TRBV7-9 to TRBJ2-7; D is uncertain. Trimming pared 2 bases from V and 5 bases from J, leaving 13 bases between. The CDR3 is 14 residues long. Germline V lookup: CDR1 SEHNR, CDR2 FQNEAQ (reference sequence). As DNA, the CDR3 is TGTGCCAGCAGCTTATGGGTCGACACCCACGAGCAGTACTTC. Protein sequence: CASSLWVDTHEQYF.

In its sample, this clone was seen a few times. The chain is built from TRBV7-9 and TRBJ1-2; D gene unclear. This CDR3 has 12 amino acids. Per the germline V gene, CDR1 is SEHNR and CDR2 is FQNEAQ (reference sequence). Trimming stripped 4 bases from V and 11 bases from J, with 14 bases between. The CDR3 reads CASSSDTVRYTF. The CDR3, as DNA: TGTGCCAGCAGCTCCGACACTGTAAGGTACACCTTC.

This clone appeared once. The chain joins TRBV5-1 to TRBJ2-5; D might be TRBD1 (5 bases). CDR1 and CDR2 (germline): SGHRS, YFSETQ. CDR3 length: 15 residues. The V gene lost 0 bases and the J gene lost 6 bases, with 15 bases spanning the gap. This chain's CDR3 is CASSLAGQGMKTQYF. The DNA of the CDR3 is TGCGCCAGCAGCTTGGCAGGGCAGGGTATGAAGACCCAGTACTTC.

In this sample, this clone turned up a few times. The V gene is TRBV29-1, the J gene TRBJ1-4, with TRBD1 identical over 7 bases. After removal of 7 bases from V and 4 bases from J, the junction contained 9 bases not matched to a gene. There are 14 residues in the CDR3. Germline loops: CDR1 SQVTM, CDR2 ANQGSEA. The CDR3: CSARVTGSNEKLFF. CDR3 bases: TGCAGCGCAAGAGTGACAGGGAGTAATGAAAAACTGTTTTTT.

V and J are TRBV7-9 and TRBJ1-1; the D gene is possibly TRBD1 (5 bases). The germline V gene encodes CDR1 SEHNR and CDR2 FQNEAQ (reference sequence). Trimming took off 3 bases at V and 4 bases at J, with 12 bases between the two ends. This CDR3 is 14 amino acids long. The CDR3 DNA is TGTGCCAGCAGCTTCGGGGGAGGTAGCACTGAAGCTTTCTTT. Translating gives CASSFGGGSTEAFF.

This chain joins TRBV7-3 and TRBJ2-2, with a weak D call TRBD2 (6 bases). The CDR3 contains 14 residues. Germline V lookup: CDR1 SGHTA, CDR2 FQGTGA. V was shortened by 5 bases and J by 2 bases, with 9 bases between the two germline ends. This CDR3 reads CASSKDYNTGELFF. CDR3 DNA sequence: TGTGCCAGCAGCAAGGACTATAACACCGGGGAGCTGTTTTTT.

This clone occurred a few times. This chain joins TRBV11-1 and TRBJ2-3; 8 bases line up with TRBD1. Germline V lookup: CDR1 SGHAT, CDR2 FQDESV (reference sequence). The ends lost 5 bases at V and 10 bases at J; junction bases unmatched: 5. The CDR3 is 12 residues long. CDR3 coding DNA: TGTGCCAGCAGCACCCGACAGGGGTCGCAGTATTTT. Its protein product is CASSTRQGSQYF.

CDR3 bases: TGCGCCAGCGGCAGGGGGCTCGCAGATACGCAGTATTTT. Translated: CASGRGLADTQYF. This rearrangement joins TRBV4-3 to TRBJ2-3; 8 positions match TRBD1. The CDR3 is 13 amino acids. Trimming took 8 bases from V and 4 from J; bases not matched to a gene: 5. The V gene's germline CDR1 is LGHNA and CDR2 YSLEER.

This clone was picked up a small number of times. CDR3 DNA sequence: TGCAGCGCCTCAACAGGGGGTAACTATGGCTACACCTTC. Its protein is CSASTGGNYGYTF. V is TRBV29-1 and J is TRBJ1-2; TRBD1 agrees at 8 bases. Germline values: CDR1 SQVTM, CDR2 ANQGSEA. This CDR3 contains 13 residues. The V and J ends lost 7 bases and 1 base, in that order; junction bases with no gene match: 5.

CDR3 DNA: TGTGCCAGCAGCCTAGCGGGAATCGGTACCGGGGAGCTGTTTTTT. Its protein product is CASSLAGIGTGELFF. The rearrangement joins TRBV7-3 to TRBJ2-2; 9 bases are a match to TRBD2. The CDR3 is 15 amino acids. V trimming: 5 bases; J trimming: 5 bases; junction bases outside the gene matches: 6. Germline V lookup: CDR1 SGHTA, CDR2 FQGTGA.

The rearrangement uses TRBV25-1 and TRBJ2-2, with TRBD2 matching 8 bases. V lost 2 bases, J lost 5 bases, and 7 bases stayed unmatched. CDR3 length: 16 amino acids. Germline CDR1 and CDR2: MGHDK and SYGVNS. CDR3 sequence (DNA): TGTGCCAGCAGTGAAAGGGGACTAGATAGAACCGGGGAGCTGTTTTTT. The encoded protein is CASSERGLDRTGELFF.

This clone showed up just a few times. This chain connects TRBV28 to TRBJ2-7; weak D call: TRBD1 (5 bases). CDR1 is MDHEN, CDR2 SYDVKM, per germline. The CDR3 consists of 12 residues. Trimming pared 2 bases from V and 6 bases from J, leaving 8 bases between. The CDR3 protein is CASSLLRGEQYF. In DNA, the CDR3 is TGTGCCAGCAGTTTACTAAGGGGCGAGCAGTACTTC.

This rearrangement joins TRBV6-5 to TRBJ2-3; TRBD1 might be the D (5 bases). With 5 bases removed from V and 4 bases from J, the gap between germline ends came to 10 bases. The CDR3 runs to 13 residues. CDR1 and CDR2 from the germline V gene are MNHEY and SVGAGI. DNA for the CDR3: TGTGCCAGCAGTCCTGGGGCCCCAGATACGCAGTATTTT. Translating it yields CASSPGAPDTQYF.

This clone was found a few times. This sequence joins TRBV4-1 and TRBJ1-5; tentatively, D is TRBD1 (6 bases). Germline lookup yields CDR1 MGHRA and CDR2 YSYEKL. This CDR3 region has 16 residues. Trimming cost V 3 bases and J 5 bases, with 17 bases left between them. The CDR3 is CASSHPTGEVDQPQHF. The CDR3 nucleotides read TGCGCCAGCAGCCACCCGACAGGAGAGGTAGATCAGCCCCAGCATTTT.

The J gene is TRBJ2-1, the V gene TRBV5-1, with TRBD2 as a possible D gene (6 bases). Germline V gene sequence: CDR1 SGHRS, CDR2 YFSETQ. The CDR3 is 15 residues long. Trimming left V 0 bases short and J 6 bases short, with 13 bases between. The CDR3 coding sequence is TGCGCCAGCAGCTTGGCGACTTTCGGGGGCAATGAGCAGTTCTTC. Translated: CASSLATFGGNEQFF.

The chain's CDR3 is CASSPREGTDTQYF. The CDR3 DNA sequence: TGTGCCAGCAGCCCACGGGAGGGCACAGATACGCAGTATTTT. The chain joins TRBV7-2 to TRBJ2-3; 7 bases agree with TRBD2. The ends lost 5 bases at V and 1 base at J; junction bases unmatched: 3. Germline V gives CDR1 SGHTA, CDR2 FQGNSA. The CDR3 runs 14 residues.

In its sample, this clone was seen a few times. The CDR3 loop is CASSFRQGYREQYF. In nucleotides, the CDR3 is TGTGCCAGCAGCTTCAGACAGGGTTACCGCGAGCAGTACTTC. This sequence joins TRBV2 and TRBJ2-7, with 7 bases that match TRBD1. Germline CDR1 reads SNHLY; CDR2 reads FYNNEI. V dropped 6 bases and J dropped 6; count of bases not matched to a gene: 11. The CDR3 is made up of 14 amino acids.

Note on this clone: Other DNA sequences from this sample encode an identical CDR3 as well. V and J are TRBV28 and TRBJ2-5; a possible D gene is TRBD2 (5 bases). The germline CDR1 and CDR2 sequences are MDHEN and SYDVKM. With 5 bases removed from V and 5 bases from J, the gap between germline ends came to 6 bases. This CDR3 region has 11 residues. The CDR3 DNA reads TGTGCCAGCAGTACTAGGGAGACCCAGTACTTC. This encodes CASSTRETQYF.

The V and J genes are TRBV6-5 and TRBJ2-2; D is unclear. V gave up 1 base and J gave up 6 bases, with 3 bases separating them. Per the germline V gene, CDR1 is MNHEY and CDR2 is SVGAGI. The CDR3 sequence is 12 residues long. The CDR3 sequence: CASSYFSGELFF. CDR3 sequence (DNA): TGTGCCAGCAGTTACTTCTCCGGGGAGCTGTTTTTT.

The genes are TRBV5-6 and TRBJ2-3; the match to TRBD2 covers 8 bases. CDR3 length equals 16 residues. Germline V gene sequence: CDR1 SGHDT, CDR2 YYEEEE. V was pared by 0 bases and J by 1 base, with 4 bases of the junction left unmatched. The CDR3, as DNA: TGTGCCAGCAGCTTGGACACTAGCGGCGGCACAGATACGCAGTATTTT. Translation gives CASSLDTSGGTDTQYF.

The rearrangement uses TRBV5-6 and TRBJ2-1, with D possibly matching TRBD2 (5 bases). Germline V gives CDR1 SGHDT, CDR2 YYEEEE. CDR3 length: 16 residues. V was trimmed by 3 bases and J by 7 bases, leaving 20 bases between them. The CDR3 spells CASSSARGRAWNEQFF. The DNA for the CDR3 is TGTGCCAGCAGCTCCGCCCGCGGGCGGGCGTGGAATGAGCAGTTCTTC.

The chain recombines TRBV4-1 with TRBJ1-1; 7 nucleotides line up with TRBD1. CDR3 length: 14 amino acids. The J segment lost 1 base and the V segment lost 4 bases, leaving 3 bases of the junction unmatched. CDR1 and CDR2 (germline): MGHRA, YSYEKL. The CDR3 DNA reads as TGCGCCAGCAGCCGACAGGGTTGGAACACTGAAGCTTTCTTT. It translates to CASSRQGWNTEAFF.

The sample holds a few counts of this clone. The CDR3 is CASSRQVFSGANVLTF. The CDR3, as DNA: TGTGCCAGCAGCCGACAGGTGTTCTCTGGGGCCAACGTCCTGACTTTC. The chain links TRBV5-6 to TRBJ2-6, with D perhaps matching TRBD1 (6 bases). Looked up from germline, CDR1 is SGHDT and CDR2 is YYEEEE. The CDR3 extends over 16 amino acids. Trimming took 4 bases from V and 0 from J, leaving 11 bases between them.

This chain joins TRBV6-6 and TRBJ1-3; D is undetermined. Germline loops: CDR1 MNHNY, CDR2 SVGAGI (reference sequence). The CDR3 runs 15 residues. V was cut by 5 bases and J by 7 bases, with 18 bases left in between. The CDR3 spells CASSAGAESGNTIYF. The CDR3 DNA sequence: TGTGCCAGCAGTGCGGGAGCGGAGTCCGGGAACACCATATATTTT.

The CDR3, as DNA: TGCGCCAGCAGCCAAGATCCAGTCCCTAACTATGGCTACACCTTC. It codes for CASSQDPVPNYGYTF. The V call is TRBV4-1, the J call TRBJ1-2; D not certain. V dropped 0 bases and J dropped 0 bases, with 8 bases sitting between them. Germline V gene lookup returns CDR1 MGHRA and CDR2 YSYEKL. The CDR3 contains 15 residues.

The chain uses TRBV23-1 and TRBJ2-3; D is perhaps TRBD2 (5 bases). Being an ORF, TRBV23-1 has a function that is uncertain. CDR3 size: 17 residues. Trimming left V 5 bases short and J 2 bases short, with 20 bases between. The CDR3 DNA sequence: TGCGCCAGCAGTAGGAGGCAGCGGCCCTCCACCACAGATACGCAGTATTTT. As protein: CASSRRQRPSTTDTQYF.

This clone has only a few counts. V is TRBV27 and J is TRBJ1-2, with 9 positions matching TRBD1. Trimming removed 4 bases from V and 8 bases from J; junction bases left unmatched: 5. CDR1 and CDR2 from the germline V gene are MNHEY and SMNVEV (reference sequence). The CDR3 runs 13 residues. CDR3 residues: CASSYRGLEGYTF. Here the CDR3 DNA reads TGTGCCAGCAGTTACAGGGGGCTAGAAGGCTACACCTTC.